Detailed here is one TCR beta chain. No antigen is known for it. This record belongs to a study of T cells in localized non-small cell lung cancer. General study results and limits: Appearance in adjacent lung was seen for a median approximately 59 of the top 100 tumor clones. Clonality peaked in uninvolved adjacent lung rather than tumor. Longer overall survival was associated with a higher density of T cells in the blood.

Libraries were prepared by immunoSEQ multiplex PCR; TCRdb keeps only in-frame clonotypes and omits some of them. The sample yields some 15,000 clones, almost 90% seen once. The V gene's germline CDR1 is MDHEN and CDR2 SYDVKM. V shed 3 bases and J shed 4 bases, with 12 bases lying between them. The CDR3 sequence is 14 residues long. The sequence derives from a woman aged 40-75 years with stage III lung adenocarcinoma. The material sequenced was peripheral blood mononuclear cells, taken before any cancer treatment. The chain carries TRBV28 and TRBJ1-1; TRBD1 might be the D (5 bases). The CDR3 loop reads CASSFWQGGTEAFF. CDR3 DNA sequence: TGTGCCAGCAGTTTCTGGCAGGGAGGCACTGAAGCTTTCTTT.